These 3 T cell receptor beta chains were sequenced from one sample in a study of cytomegalovirus exposure and HLA in healthy donors. A multiplex PCR was run with 60 Vbeta primers and 13 Jbeta primers. Generated by immunoSEQ multiplex PCR, the TCRdb table keeps only in-frame clones and is missing some. This repertoire includes tens of thousands of clones. Sequenced input: PBMCs. These TCRs come from a woman in her twenties or thirties in good health and CMV-seronegative.

The chain links TRBV6-6 to TRBJ2-7; a possible D gene is TRBD1 (6 bases). Per the germline V gene, CDR1 is MNHNY and CDR2 is SVGAGI (reference sequence). The CDR3 extends over 14 amino acids. Trimming removed 5 bases from V and 4 bases from J, with 15 bases in between. CDR3 in DNA: TGTGCCAGCAGTATCCGGCCAGGGGTTTACGAGCAGTACTTC. It is translated as CASSIRPGVYEQYF.

The chain is built from TRBV13 and TRBJ2-7; 13 nucleotides line up with TRBD2. Unmatched junction bases numbered 9, after V lost 4 bases and J lost 6 bases. In germline, CDR1 is PRHDT, CDR2 FYEKMQ (reference sequence). The CDR3 is made up of 16 amino acids. This CDR3 reads CASSSFGLAGVPEQYF. CDR3 DNA sequence: TGTGCCAGCAGCTCATTTGGACTAGCGGGAGTCCCCGAGCAGTACTTC.

The chain joins TRBV6-5 to TRBJ2-7, with 7 bases lining up with TRBD2. The ends lost 2 bases at V and 0 bases at J; junction bases unmatched: 4. The CDR3 covers 15 residues. Germline V gene lookup returns CDR1 MNHEY and CDR2 SVGAGI. CDR3 DNA: TGTGCCAGCAGTTACGCGGGAGATTCCTCCTACGAGCAGTACTTC. This encodes CASSYAGDSSYEQYF.